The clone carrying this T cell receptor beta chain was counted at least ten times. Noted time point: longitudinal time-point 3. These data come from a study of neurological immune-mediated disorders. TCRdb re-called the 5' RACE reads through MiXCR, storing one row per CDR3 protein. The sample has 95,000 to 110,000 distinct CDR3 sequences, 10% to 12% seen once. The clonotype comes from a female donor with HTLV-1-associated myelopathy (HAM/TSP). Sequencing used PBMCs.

CDR3 nucleotide sequence: TGTGCCAGCAGCGCTCGGGCCGACACCGGGGAGCTGTTTTTT. Translating it yields CASSARADTGELFF. The chain combines TRBV4-2 with TRBJ2-2; D gene unclear. The CDR3 sequence is 14 residues long. CDR1 LGHNA and CDR2 YNFKEQ come from the germline V gene. Trimming took off 5 bases at V and 3 bases at J, with 10 bases between the two ends.